This TCR beta chain was identified in a study of T cell changes during pregnancy in multiple sclerosis. This clone has only a few counts. Method: immunoSEQ multiplex PCR; TCRdb's copy keeps in-frame clones and lacks some. The data hold some 60,000 clones, with about 90% observed a single time. The CDR3 extends over 16 amino acids. Germline V gives CDR1 ENHRY, CDR2 SYGVKD. Losses at the gene ends were 5 bases for V and 1 base for J; bases not matched to a gene: 10. This clonotype was obtained from a female donor in good health, enrolled as a control in a pregnancy study. This chain connects TRBV10-3 to TRBJ2-5, with 7 bases that match TRBD1. The source material was peripheral blood, sampled in the third trimester of pregnancy. The CDR3 nucleotides read TGTGCCATCAGTAATTACAGGGGATGGGGCCAAGAGACCCAGTACTTC. It codes for CAISNYRGWGQETQYF.